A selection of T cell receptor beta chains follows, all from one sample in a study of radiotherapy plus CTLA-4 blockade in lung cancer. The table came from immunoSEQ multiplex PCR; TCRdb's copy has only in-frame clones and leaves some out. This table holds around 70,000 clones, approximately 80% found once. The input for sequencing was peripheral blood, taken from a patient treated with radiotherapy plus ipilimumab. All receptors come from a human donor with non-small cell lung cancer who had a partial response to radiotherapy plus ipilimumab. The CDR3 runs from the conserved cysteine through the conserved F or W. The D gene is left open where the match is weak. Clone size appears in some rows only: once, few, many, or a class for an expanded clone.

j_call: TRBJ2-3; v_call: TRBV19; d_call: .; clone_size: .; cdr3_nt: TGTGCCAGTAGCATCTCCAACAGGGTAAATCTGGATACGCAGTATTTT; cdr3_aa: CASSISNRVNLDTQYF
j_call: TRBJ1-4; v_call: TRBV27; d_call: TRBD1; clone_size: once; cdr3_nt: TGTGCCAGCAGTCCCTACAGGGGTACTAATGAAAAACTGTTTTTT; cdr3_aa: CASSPYRGTNEKLFF
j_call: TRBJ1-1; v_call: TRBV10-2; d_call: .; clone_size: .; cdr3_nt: TGCGCCAGCAGTAAGAACGGGGAGAACACTGAAGCTTTCTTT; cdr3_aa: CASSKNGENTEAFF
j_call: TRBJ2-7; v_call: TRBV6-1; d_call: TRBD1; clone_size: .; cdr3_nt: TGTGCCAGCAGTCCCGGGACAGGGGAAGCCTACGAGCAGTACTTC; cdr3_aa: CASSPGTGEAYEQYF
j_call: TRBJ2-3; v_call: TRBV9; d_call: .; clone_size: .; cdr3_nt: TGTGCCAGCAGCGTAGGAAGACAGGAGGGCACAGATACGCAGTATTTT; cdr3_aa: CASSVGRQEGTDTQYF
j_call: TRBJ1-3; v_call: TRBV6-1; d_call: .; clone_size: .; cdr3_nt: TGTGCCAGCACCAAAAGGGGGATGGAGGACACCATATATTTT; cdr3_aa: CASTKRGMEDTIYF
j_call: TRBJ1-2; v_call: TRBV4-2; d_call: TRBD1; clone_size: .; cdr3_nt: TGTGCCAGCAGCCTCGATGGGGGAGGGGGCGGGAGGGGCTACACCTTC; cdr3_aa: CASSLDGGGGGRGYTF
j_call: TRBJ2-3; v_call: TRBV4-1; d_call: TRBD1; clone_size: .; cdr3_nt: TGCGCCAGCAGCCAAGGGCAGGGGGTGGGCACAGATACGCAGTATTTT; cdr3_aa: CASSQGQGVGTDTQYF
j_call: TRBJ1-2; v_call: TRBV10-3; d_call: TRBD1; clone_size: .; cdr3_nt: TGTGCCATCAGCGGACAGGGGCCACATGGCTACACCTTC; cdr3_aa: CAISGQGPHGYTF
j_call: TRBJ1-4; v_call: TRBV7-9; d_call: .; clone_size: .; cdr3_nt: TGTGCCAGCAGCCCGGACTCCCATAGGGAAAAACTGTTTTTT; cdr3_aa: CASSPDSHREKLFF
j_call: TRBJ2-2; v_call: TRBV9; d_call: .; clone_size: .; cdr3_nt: TGTGCCAGCAGCGTAGATCAGAACACCGGGGAGCTGTTTTTT; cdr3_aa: CASSVDQNTGELFF
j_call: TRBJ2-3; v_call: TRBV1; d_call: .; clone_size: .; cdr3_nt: TGCACCAGCAGCCAAGATCGGCCCCCTTGGGAGGAAGGTGCAGATACGCAGTATTTT; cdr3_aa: CTSSQDRPPWEEGADTQYF
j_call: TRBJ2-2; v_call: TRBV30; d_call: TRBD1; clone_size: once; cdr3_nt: TGTGCCTGGACTGACAGGGTGAACACCGGGGAGCTGTTTTTT; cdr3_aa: CAWTDRVNTGELFF
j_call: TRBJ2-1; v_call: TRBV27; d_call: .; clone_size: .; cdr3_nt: TGTGCCAGCAGTTTTCGACGTTCGGGTGAGCAGTTCTTC; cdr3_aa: CASSFRRSGEQFF
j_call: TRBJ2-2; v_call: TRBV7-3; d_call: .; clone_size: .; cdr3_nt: TGTGCCAGCAGCTTATCTAATGGGGAGCTGTTTTTT; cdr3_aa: CASSLSNGELFF
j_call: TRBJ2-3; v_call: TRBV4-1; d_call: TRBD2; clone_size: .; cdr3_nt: TGCGCCAGCAGCCAAGGGCTAGCGGATGGGGGCACAGATACGCAGTATTTT; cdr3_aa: CASSQGLADGGTDTQYF
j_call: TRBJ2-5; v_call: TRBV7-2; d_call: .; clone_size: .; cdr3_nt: TGTGCCAGCAGCTTTCAGTCGTACCAAGAGACCCAGTACTTC; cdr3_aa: CASSFQSYQETQYF
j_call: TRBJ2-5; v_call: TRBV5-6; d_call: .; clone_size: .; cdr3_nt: TGTGCCAGCAGCATCCGACAGCCCGGAGAGACCCAGTACTTC; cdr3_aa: CASSIRQPGETQYF
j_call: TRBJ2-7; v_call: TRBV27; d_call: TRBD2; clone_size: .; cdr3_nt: TGTGCCAGCAGGGGGACTAGCCGAACCTACGAGCAGTACTTC; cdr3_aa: CASRGTSRTYEQYF
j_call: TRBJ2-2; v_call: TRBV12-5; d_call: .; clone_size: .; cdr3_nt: TGTGCTAGTGGTTTCGGTCAGGGGTCCGGGGAGCTGTTTTTT; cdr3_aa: CASGFGQGSGELFF
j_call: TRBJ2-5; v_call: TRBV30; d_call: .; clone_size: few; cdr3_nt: TGTGCCTGGAGTGTACGAGGCGGGCCGGAGACCCAGTACTTC; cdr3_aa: CAWSVRGGPETQYF
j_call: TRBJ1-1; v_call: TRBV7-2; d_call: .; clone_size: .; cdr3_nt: TGTGCCAGCAGCTTAGGGGGCAAATCCACTGAAGCTTTCTTT; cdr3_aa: CASSLGGKSTEAFF
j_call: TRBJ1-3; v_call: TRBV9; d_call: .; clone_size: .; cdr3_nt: TGTGCCAGCAGCGTCGCAGGGAACTCTGGAAACACCATATATTTT; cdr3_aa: CASSVAGNSGNTIYF
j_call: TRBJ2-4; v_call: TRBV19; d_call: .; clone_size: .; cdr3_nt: TGTGCCAGTAGTAGCGACAGGCTAGCCAAAAACATTCAGTACTTC; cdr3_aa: CASSSDRLAKNIQYF
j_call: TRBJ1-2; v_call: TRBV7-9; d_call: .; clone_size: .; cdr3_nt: TGTGCCAGCAGCTTAGTTGGCGGACAGCTTAACTATGGCTACACCTTC; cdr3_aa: CASSLVGGQLNYGYTF